The source of this T cell receptor (beta chain) is a study of shared clonotypes between healthy human individuals (TCRdb year 2020). For the wider study: The cohort comprised two women and a few men aged 18 to 49 years. Libraries were prepared and TCR repertoires were sequenced by different laboratories using diverse techniques, in order to increase sequencing depth and limit assay-specific biases. Blood TCR repertoires of about five healthy adults were deeply sequenced to estimate repertoire size and the extent of clonotype sharing between individuals. For each donor, CD4 naive and CD4 memory were each given three plates, CD8 naive was given two plates, and CD8 memory was given one plate. Leukapheresis yielded between about 0.94 and 9 billion PBMCs per donor.

General study outcomes and caveats: The small number of donors limited the genetic and exposure-history diversity represented. Larger estimated clonotype richness was generally found for naive subsets than for memory subsets. Even with the large sequencing depth, rarefaction of the sorted-subset datasets indicated that sequencing was incomplete. Sharing across a handful of donors was observed for around 4.8% of naive CD4, over 3% of naive CD8, 2.3% of memory CD4, and about 0.4% of memory CD8 clonotypes. Only blood was sampled, and tissue TCR repertoires likely differ from those in blood. Higher generation probabilities were observed for clonotypes shared by all four sorted-subset donors than for non-shared clonotypes. Pairwise subsampling led to the expectation that sequencing depth would affect the degree of clonotype sharing among donors.

In the case of this clone: Its recognized antigen is unknown. One base away there is no much larger clone; base qualities are not given.

Here V drops 4 bases and J drops 5 bases, and the junction holds 14 bases not matched to any gene. Including cysteine and phenylalanine, the CDR3 has 17 amino acids. Of all the DNA, just the CDR3 is kept, 51 bases in frame from base 1. CDR1 MNHEY and CDR2 SMNVEV were looked up in the germline V gene (reference sequence). For the CD8 naive samples, CD45RO-negative cells were positively selected for CCR7, yielding a CD45RA+CCR7+ population from which TemRA cells were excluded. Donors were healthy HIV-negative adults with no recently reported acute infections or vaccinations. Only Caucasian adults living in Nashville, Tennessee, USA were represented among the donors. After blood collection by leukapheresis, PBMCs were isolated using Ficoll-Histopaque density gradient centrifugation and then cryopreserved in the vapor phase of liquid nitrogen. Purity and quantity of every magnetically sorted T cell population were checked by analytical flow cytometry. From each sorted fraction, genomic DNA was isolated and quantified by UV absorbance on a Nanodrop 2000c.

Using the deep immunoSEQ assay, TCR CDR3 regions were amplified from genomic DNA by multiplex PCR. For each cell subset, the extracted genomic DNA was distributed evenly across all wells of several immunoSEQ 96-well plates, and each plate served as one replicate. For sorted subsets, each replicate PCR was loaded with about 0.2 ug genomic DNA, equivalent to 25,000 to 35,000 T cell genomes. The purified libraries were quantified using a Qubit 3.0 fluorometer, sized with a Bioanalyzer 2100, and then quantified again using the KAPA Library Quantification kit. A separate single-read 150-cycle Illumina NextSeq 550 flow cell was used to sequence each immunoSEQ 96-well plate. The authors processed their data as follows. Because only junctional sequences without quality scores were contained in the immunoSEQ output, filtering matching that applied to full-length reads could not be performed. To assign V/J genes and CDR3, sequences were annotated using PyIR, a Python wrapper for IgBLAST v1.9, with IMGT germline references. Reads with weak V/J assignments (E-value above 1e-6), missing CDR3, stop codons, out-of-frame junctions, or ambiguous translated residues were removed. V3J clonotypes were defined as sequences sharing an identical inferred V gene, J gene, and CDR3 amino acid sequence. The percentage overlap between two repertoires was calculated by dividing the number of shared unique clonotypes by the size of the smaller repertoire. Repertoire richness was assessed with RTK rarefaction, the Chao1 estimator, and Recon v2.1 estimates of unobserved clonotypes. For all TCRbeta clonotypes obtained by the gDNA method from several donors, generation probabilities were computed with OLGA. As stored in TCRdb, this immuneACCESS dataset retains in-frame rearrangements with V and J assigned. A fraction of the clones does not appear; measured against another copy, unresolved V genes explain less than half of the discrepancy, and the remainder lacks a known reason. The DNA gave D and trimming, while V, J and clone size come from that table. This sample is represented by roughly 2,000,000 clones; 93% of them were singletons. The ten largest clones capture less than 2% of the sample.

The sample comprised naive CD8+ T cells from PBMCs. The cell subset or site tag for this specimen amounts to: CD45RA+CCR7+. The sequence was obtained from a man between 18 and 29 years old in good health. Some clones in this sample may be carry-over from other donors' samples. The receptor chain draws on TRBV27 and TRBJ2-3; 8 central bases correspond to TRBD2. The CDR3 region reads CASSYLGVAGGKDTQYF. The nucleotide sequence reads as follows: TGTGCCAGCAGTTACCTCGGGGTGGCGGGAGGAAAAGATACGCAGTATTTT.